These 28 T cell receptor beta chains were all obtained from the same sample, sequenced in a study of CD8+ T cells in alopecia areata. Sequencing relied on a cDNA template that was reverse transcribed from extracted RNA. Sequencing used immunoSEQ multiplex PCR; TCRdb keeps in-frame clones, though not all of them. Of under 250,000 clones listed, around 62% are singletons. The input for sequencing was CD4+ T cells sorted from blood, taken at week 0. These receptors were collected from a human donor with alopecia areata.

Here the CDR3 DNA reads TGTGCTAGTGGTCCCGGTCCCTGGCGCCCTGCGTATTTT. Its translation is CASGPGPWRPAYF. The V and J genes are TRBV12-5 and TRBJ2-3, with no clear D. Germline-derived CDR1 and CDR2 are LGHNT and FRNRAP. CDR3 length: 13 residues. Trimming stripped 5 bases from V and 14 bases from J, with 20 bases between.

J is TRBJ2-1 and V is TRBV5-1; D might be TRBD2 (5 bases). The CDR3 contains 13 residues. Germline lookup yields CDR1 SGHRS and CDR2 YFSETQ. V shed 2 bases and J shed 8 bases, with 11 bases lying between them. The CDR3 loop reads CASSFRGQDEQFF. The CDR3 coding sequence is TGCGCCAGCAGCTTCAGAGGGCAGGATGAGCAGTTCTTC.

CDR3 coding DNA: TGTGCCAGCAGTAAGACCTTGGGCGGCTATGGCTACACCTTC. Its protein product is CASSKTLGGYGYTF. V and J are TRBV6-5 and TRBJ1-2; D unclear. V gave up 5 bases and J gave up 4 bases, with 14 bases separating them. Germline V lookup: CDR1 MNHEY, CDR2 SVGAGI. The CDR3 is 14 residues long.

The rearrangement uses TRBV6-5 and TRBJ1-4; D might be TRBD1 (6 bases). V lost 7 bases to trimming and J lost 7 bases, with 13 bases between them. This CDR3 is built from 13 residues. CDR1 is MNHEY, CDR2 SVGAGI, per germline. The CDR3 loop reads CASTQGRGEKLFF. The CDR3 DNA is TGTGCCAGCACGCAGGGCAGGGGTGAAAAACTGTTTTTT.

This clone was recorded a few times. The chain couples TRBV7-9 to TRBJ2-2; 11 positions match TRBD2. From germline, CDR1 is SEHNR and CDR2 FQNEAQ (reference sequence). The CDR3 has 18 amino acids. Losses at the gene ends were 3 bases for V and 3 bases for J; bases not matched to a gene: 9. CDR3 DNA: TGTGCCAGCAGCTTGTACACTAGCGGGGGCTATGACACCGGGGAGCTGTTTTTT. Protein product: CASSLYTSGGYDTGELFF.

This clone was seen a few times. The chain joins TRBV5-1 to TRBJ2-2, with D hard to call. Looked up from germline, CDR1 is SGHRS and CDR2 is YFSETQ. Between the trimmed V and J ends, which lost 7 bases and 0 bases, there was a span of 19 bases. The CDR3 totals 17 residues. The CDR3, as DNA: TGCGCCAGCCAAGGGATGTATGCGAGACCGAACACCGGGGAGCTGTTTTTT. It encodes CASQGMYARPNTGELFF.

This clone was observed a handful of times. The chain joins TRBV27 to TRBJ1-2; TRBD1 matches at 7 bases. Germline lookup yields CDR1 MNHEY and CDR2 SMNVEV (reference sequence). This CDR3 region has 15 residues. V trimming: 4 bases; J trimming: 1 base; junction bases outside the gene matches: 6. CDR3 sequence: CASSSHRGINYGYTF. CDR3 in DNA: TGTGCCAGCAGTTCACACAGGGGAATTAACTATGGCTACACCTTC.

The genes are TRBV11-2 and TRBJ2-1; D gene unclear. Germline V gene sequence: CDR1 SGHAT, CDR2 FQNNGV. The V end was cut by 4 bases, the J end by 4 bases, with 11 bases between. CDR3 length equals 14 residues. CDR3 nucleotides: TGTGCCAGCAGCTCGCAGACTGGTTACAATGAGCAGTTCTTC. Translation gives CASSSQTGYNEQFF.

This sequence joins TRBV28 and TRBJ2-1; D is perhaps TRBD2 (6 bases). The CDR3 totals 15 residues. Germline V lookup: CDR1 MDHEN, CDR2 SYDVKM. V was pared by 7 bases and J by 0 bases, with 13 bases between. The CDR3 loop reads CASINGGSSYNEQFF. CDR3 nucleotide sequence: TGTGCCAGCATTAACGGAGGGAGCTCCTACAATGAGCAGTTCTTC.

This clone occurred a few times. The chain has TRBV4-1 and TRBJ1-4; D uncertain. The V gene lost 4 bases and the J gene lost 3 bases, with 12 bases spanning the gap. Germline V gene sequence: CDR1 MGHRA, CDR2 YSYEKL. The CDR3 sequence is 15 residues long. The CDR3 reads CASSPPRTPNEKLFF. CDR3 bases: TGCGCCAGCAGCCCCCCGAGAACACCTAATGAAAAACTGTTTTTT.

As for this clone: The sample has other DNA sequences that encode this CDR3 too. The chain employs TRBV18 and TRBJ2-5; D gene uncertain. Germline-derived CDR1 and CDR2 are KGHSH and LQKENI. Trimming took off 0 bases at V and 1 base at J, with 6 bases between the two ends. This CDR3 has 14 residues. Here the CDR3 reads CASSPPAGQETQYF. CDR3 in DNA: TGTGCCAGCTCACCACCGGCTGGCCAAGAGACCCAGTACTTC.

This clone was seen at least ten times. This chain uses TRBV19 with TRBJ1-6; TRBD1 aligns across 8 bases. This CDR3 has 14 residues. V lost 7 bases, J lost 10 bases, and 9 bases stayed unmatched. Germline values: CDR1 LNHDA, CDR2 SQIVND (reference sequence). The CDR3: CASTQGQGGSPLHF. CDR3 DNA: TGTGCCAGTACTCAAGGACAGGGCGGCTCACCCCTCCACTTT.

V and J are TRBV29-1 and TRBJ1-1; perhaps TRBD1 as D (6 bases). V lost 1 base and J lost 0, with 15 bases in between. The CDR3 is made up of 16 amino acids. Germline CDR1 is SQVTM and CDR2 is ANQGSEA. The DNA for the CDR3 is TGCAGCGTTGAAGGACTAGCAGGGGCAATGAACACTGAAGCTTTCTTT. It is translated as CSVEGLAGAMNTEAFF.

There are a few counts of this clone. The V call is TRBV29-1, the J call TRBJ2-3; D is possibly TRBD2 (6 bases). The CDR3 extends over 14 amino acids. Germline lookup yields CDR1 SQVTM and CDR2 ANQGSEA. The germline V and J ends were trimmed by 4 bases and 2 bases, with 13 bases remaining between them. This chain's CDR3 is CSVGGRSLTDTQYF. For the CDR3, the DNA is TGCAGCGTTGGGGGGAGGTCCCTCACAGATACGCAGTATTTT.

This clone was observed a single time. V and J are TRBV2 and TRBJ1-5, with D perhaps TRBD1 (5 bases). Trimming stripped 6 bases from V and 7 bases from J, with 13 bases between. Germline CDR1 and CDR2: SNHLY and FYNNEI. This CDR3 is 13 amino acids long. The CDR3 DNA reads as TGTGCCAGCAGGGGGGATGTCCGACAGCCCCAGCATTTT. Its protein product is CASRGDVRQPQHF.

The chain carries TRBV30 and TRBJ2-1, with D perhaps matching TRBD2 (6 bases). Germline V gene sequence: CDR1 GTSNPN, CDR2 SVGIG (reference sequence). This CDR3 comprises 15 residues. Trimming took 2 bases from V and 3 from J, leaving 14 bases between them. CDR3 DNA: TGTGCCTGGAGTAGAGATGCGGGAAACTACAATGAGCAGTTCTTC. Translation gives CAWSRDAGNYNEQFF.

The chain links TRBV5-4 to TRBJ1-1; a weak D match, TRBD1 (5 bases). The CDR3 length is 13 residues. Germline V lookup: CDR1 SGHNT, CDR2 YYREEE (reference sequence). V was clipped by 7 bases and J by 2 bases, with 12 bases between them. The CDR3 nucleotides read TGTGCCAGCCCGAGACAGCCCAACACTGAAGCTTTCTTT. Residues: CASPRQPNTEAFF.

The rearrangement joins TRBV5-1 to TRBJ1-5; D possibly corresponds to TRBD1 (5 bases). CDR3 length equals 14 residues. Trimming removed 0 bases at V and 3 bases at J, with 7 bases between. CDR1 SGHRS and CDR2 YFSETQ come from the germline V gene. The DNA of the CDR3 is TGCGCCAGCAGCTTGGAGGGGTACAATCAGCCCCAGCATTTT. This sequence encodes CASSLEGYNQPQHF.

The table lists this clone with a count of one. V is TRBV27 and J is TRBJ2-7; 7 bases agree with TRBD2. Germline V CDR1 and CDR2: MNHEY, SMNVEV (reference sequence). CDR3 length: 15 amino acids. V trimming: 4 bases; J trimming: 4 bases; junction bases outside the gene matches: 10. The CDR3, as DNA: TGTGCCAGCAGTTGGTCCGGGGGGAGGCGGTACGAGCAGTACTTC. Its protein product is CASSWSGGRRYEQYF.

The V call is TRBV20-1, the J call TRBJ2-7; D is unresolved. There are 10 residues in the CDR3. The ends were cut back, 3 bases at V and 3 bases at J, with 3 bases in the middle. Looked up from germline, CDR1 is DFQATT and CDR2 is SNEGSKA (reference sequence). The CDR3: CSARLYEQYF. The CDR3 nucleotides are TGCAGTGCTAGGCTCTACGAGCAGTACTTC.

The CDR3 DNA reads TGCAGCGTCGACGGACAGGGGGGACCTGAAGCTTTCTTT. Its protein product is CSVDGQGGPEAFF. The chain recombines TRBV29-1 with TRBJ1-1, with 10 bases aligning to TRBD1. In germline, CDR1 is SQVTM, CDR2 ANQGSEA. V was pared by 6 bases and J by 6 bases, with 7 bases of the junction left unmatched. The CDR3 length is 13 residues.

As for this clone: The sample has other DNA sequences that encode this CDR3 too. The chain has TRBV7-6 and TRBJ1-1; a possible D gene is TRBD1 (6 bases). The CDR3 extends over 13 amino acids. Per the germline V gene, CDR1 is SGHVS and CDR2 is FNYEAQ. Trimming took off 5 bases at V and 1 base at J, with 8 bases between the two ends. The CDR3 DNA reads TGTGCCAGCAGCAGACAGGAGAACACTGAAGCTTTCTTT. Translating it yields CASSRQENTEAFF.

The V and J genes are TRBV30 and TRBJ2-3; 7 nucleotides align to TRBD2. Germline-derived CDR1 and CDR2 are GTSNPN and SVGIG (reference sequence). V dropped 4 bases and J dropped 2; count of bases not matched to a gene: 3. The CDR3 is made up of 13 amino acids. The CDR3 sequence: CAWTSGHTDTQYF. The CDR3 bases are TGTGCCTGGACTAGCGGCCACACAGATACGCAGTATTTT.

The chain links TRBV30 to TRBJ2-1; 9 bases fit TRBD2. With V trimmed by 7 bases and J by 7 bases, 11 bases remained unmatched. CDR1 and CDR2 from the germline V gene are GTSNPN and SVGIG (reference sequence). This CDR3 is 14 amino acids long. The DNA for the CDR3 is TGTGCCTCGGAAAAGCGGGGGGCCGCGAATGAGCAGTTCTTC. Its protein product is CASEKRGAANEQFF.

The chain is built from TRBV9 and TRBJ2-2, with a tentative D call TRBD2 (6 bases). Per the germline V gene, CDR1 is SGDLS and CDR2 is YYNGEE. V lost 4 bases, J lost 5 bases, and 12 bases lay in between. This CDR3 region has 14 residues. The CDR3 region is CASSTRGRTGELFF. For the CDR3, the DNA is TGTGCCAGCAGCACTCGAGGGAGGACCGGGGAGCTGTTTTTT.

Here the CDR3 reads CASSYALKRGNEQFF. In DNA, the CDR3 is TGTGCCAGCAGTTACGCTCTAAAAAGGGGGAATGAGCAGTTCTTC. V is TRBV6-5 and J is TRBJ2-1, with D possibly being TRBD1 (6 bases). CDR3 length equals 15 residues. Per the germline V gene, CDR1 is MNHEY and CDR2 is SVGAGI. Trimming stripped 2 bases from V and 7 bases from J, with 15 bases between.

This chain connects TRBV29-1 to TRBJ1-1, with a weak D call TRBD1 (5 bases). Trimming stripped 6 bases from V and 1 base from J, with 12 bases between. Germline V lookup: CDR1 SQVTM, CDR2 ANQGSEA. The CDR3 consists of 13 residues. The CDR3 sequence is CSVSGTQNTEAFF. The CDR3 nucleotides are TGCAGCGTGAGCGGGACGCAGAACACTGAAGCTTTCTTT.

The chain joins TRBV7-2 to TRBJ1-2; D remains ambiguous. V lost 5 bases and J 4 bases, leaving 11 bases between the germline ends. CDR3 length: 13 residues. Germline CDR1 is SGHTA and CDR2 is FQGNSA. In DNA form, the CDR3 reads TGTGCCAGCAGCCTGGACGCCGGCTATGGCTACACCTTC. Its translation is CASSLDAGYGYTF.